This T cell receptor (beta chain) was captured in a study of technical replicates of blood from a few donors. The CDR3 runs to 14 residues. The germline V and J ends were trimmed by 1 base and 7 bases, with 13 bases remaining between them. Germline V gene lookup returns CDR1 SGHNT and CDR2 YENEEA. This table comes from immunoSEQ multiplex PCR, and its TCRdb copy is limited to in-frame clones, with some not included. This table has roughly 71,000 clones, 95% to 96% appearing once. The genes are TRBV11-3 and TRBJ1-1; D is undetermined. This TCR came from a human donor in good health. What was sequenced was T cells isolated from PBMCs. Here the CDR3 reads CASSLGGPSGEAFF. CDR3 coding DNA: TGTGCCAGCAGCTTAGGAGGGCCCTCTGGTGAAGCTTTCTTT.